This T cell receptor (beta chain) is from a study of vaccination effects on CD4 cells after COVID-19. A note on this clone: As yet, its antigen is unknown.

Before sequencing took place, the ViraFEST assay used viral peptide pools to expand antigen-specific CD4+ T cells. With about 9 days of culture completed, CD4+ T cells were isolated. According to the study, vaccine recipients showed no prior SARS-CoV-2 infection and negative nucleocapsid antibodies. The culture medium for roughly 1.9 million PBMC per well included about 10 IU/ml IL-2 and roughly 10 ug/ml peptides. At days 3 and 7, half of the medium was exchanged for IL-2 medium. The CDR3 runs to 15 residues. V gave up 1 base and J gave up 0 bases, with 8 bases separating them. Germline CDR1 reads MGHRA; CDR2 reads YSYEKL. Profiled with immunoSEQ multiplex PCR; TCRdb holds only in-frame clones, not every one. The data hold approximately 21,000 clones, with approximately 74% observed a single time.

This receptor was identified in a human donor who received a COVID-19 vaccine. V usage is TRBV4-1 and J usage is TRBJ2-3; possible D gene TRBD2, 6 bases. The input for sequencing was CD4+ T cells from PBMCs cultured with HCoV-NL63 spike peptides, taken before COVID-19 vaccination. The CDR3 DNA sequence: TGCGCCAGCAGCCAAGGCGGGATTAGCACAGATACGCAGTATTTT. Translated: CASSQGGISTDTQYF.